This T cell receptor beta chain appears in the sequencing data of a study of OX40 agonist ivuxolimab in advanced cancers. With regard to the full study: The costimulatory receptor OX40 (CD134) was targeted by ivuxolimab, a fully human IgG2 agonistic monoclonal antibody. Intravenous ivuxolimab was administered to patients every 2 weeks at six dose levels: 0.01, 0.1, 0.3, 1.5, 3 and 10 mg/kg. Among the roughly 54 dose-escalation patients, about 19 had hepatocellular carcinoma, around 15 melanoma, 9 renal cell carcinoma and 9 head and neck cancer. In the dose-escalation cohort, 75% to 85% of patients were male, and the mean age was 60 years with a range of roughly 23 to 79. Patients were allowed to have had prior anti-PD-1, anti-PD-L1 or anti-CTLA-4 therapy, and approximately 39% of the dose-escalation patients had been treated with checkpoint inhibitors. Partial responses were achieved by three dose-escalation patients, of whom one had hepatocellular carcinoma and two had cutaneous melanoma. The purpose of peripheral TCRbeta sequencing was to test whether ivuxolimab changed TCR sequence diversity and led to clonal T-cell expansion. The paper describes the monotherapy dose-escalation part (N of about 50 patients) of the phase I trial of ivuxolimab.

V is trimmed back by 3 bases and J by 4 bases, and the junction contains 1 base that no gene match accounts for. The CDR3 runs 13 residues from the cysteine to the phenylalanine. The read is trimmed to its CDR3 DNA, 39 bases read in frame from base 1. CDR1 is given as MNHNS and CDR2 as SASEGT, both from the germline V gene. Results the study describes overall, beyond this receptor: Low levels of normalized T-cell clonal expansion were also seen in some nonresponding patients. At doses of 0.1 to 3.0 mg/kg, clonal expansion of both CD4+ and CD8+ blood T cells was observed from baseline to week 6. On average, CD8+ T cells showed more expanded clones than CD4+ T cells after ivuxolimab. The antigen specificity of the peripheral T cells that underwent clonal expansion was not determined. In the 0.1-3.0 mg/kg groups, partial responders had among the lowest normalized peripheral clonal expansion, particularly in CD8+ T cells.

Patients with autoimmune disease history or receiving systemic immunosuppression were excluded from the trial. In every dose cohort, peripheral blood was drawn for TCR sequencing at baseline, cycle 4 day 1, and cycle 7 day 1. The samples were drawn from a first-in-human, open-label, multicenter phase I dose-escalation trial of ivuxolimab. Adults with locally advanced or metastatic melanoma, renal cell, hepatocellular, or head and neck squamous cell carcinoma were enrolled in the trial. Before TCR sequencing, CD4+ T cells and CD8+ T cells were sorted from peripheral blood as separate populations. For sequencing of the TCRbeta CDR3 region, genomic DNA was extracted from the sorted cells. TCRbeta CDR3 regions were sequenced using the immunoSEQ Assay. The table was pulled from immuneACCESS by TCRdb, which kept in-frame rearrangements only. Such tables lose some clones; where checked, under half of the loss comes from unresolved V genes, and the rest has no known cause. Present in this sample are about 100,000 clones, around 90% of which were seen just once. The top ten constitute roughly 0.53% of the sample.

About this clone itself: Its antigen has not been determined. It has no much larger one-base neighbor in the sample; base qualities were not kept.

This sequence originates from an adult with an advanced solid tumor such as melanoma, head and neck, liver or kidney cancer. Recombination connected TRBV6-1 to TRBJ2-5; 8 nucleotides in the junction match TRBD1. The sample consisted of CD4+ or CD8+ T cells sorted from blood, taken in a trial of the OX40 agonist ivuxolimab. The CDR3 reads CASSEQGAETQYF. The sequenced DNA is TGTGCCAGCAGTGAGCAGGGGGCAGAGACCCAGTACTTC.